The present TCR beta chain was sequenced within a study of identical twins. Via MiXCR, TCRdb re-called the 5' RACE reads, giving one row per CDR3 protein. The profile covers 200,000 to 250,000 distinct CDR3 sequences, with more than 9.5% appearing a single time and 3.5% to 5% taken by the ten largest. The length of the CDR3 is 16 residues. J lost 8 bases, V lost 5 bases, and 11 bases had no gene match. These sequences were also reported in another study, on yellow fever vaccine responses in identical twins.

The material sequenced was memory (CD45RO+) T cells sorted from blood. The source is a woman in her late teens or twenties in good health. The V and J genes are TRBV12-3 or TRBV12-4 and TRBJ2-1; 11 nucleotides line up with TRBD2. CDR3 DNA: TGTGCCAGCAGTCTTAGCGGGAGGGTTCCAATCGATGAGCAGTTCTTC. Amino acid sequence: CASSLSGRVPIDEQFF.